Below are 20 T cell receptor beta chains sequenced from a single sample in a study of blood T cell repertoires in COVID-19. The table came from immunoSEQ multiplex PCR; TCRdb's copy has only in-frame clones and leaves some out. The sample lists some 270,000 clones; around 85% were seen once. The material sequenced was peripheral blood. Receptor source: a woman in her 70s with acute or convalescent COVID-19.

This chain joins TRBV2 and TRBJ1-2; D is ambiguous. This CDR3 region has 11 residues. Trimming removed 9 bases at V and 8 bases at J, with 13 bases between. CDR1 and CDR2 from the germline V gene are SNHLY and FYNNEI. The CDR3 reads CASPLAGGYTF. For the CDR3, the DNA is TGTGCCAGTCCTTTAGCGGGGGGCTACACCTTC.

The chain's CDR3 is CASSPQGNRNTIYF. The CDR3 DNA reads as TGCGCCAGCAGCCCTCAGGGTAATAGAAACACCATATATTTT. This sequence joins TRBV5-1 and TRBJ1-3; maybe TRBD1 (5 bases). The germline V gene encodes CDR1 SGHRS and CDR2 YFSETQ. The V end lost 4 bases, the J end lost 5 bases, and 13 bases lay between the germline ends. The CDR3 covers 14 residues.

The V call is TRBV11-2, the J call TRBJ2-2, with a tentative D call TRBD2 (5 bases). The germline V gene has CDR1 SGHAT and CDR2 FQNNGV. The CDR3 is 18 residues long. Trimming left V 4 bases short and J 6 bases short, with 24 bases between. Here the CDR3 reads CASSSLVVPGLVAGELFF. DNA of the CDR3: TGTGCCAGCAGCTCCCTCGTGGTCCCGGGATTAGTGGCCGGGGAGCTGTTTTTT.

This rearrangement joins TRBV2 to TRBJ1-1; 8 nucleotides line up with TRBD1. Trimming at V came to 11 bases and at J to 1 base, leaving 3 bases not matched to a gene. The germline V gene has CDR1 SNHLY and CDR2 FYNNEI. This CDR3 contains 12 residues. The DNA for the CDR3 is TGTGCCGGAGGGACAGGGAACACTGAAGCTTTCTTT. Its translation is CAGGTGNTEAFF.

V and J are TRBV21-1 and TRBJ2-3; the table's D gene call, TRBD2, was not cross checked with the DNA. TRBV21-1 is a documented pseudogene. This CDR3 is 17 amino acids long. The DNA for the CDR3 is TGTGCCAGCAGCACCCTCTCGGGGTATGAGAACACAGATACGCAGTATTTT. Its translation is CASSTLSGYENTDTQYF.

The genes are TRBV9 and TRBJ2-3, with 7 bases matching TRBD1. Germline V gives CDR1 SGDLS, CDR2 YYNGEE. This CDR3 has 15 amino acids. J lost 2 bases, V lost 3 bases, and 6 bases had no gene match. The CDR3 protein is CASSDPGQYTDTQYF. DNA for the CDR3: TGTGCCAGCAGCGACCCGGGACAGTACACAGATACGCAGTATTTT.

The V gene is TRBV19, the J gene TRBJ1-6, with D perhaps matching TRBD1 (6 bases). This CDR3 spans 14 amino acids. The V gene's germline CDR1 is LNHDA and CDR2 SQIVND (reference sequence). The V gene lost 3 bases and the J gene lost 11 bases, with 14 bases spanning the gap. DNA for the CDR3: TGTGCCAGTAGTATGCGGACAGACCGGCCACCCCTCCACTTT. This codes for CASSMRTDRPPLHF.

This clone was picked up a small number of times. This chain joins TRBV2 and TRBJ1-1; D perhaps matches TRBD1 (6 bases). This CDR3 is built from 13 residues. CDR1 and CDR2 from the germline V gene are SNHLY and FYNNEI. V lost 4 bases to trimming and J lost 1 base, with 7 bases between them. The CDR3 DNA follows: TGTGCCAGCAGTGTACAGGGGAACACTGAAGCTTTCTTT. Amino acid sequence: CASSVQGNTEAFF.

V and J are TRBV5-5 and TRBJ1-1, with no clear D. In germline, CDR1 is SGHKS, CDR2 YYEKEE (reference sequence). The CDR3 spans 15 residues. Trimming shortened V by 0 bases and J by 1 base, and 10 bases separated the two germline ends. The CDR3 spells CASSLGSGQNTEAFF. In DNA, the CDR3 is TGTGCCAGCAGCTTGGGTTCGGGTCAGAACACTGAAGCTTTCTTT.

This clone has only a few counts. This rearrangement joins TRBV6-5 to TRBJ1-1; D gene uncertain. This CDR3 is 15 amino acids long. The V gene's germline CDR1 is MNHEY and CDR2 SVGAGI. Trimming removed 2 bases at V and 1 base at J, with 11 bases between. In DNA, the CDR3 is TGTGCCAGCAGTTACAGGGCTGCGGGGAACACTGAAGCTTTCTTT. This codes for CASSYRAAGNTEAFF.

This rearrangement joins TRBV3-1 (or the pseudogene TRBV3-2) to TRBJ2-5; a possible D gene is TRBD2 (7 bases). Looked up from germline, CDR1 is LGHDT and CDR2 is YNNKEL (reference sequence). The V gene lost 4 bases and the J gene lost 1 base, with 16 bases spanning the gap. The CDR3 totals 16 residues. The CDR3 DNA follows: TGTGCCAGCAGCCCCGAGGGCGGGGGCACCCAAGAGACCCAGTACTTC. Translated: CASSPEGGGTQETQYF.

In regard to this clone: At one boundary the junction diverges from the germline segment, which might be a read error. V gene TRBV7-8 combines with J gene TRBJ2-5; perhaps TRBD2 as D (7 bases). CDR1 is SGHVS, CDR2 FQNEAQ, per germline. The CDR3 consists of 15 residues. The CDR3 nucleotides read TGTGCCAGCAGTTTAGGTGGGGGGGCCAAGATGGGCCAGTACTTC. It codes for CASSLGGGAKMGQYF.

This clone was counted only a few times. This chain links TRBV7-9 with TRBJ1-3, with 7 positions matching TRBD1. V shed 5 bases, J shed 0 bases, and the junction held 7 bases outside the gene matches. CDR1 and CDR2 from the germline V gene are SEHNR and FQNEAQ (reference sequence). The CDR3 has 16 residues. CDR3 amino acids: CASSPPGQTSGNTIYF. CDR3 sequence (DNA): TGTGCCAGCAGCCCCCCGGGACAGACCTCTGGAAACACCATATATTTT. The full variable domain, with the rest looked up from reference TRBV7-9 and TRBJ1-3, is DTGVSQNPRHKITKRGQNVTFRCDPISEHNRLYWYRQTLGQGPEFLTYFQNEAQLEKSRLLSDRFSAERPKGSFSTLEIQRTEQGDSAMYLCASSPPGQTSGNTIYFGEGSWLTVV.

This clone was picked up a small number of times. The chain carries TRBV19 and TRBJ2-3, with 8 bases fitting TRBD2. The CDR3 is 13 residues long. J was trimmed by 8 bases and V by 4 bases; bases with no gene match: 5. Germline values: CDR1 LNHDA, CDR2 SQIVND (reference sequence). CDR3 sequence (DNA): TGTGCCAGTAGTACCAGAGGACTAGCTACGCAGTATTTT. Residues: CASSTRGLATQYF.

The chain carries TRBV19 and TRBJ1-2; D perhaps matches TRBD1 (5 bases). The ends were cut back, 3 bases at V and 8 bases at J, with 16 bases in the middle. Germline V gives CDR1 LNHDA, CDR2 SQIVND (reference sequence). The CDR3 runs to 14 residues. The CDR3 loop is CASSMGGSTMGYTF. CDR3 nucleotides: TGTGCCAGTAGTATGGGGGGTTCCACTATGGGCTACACCTTC.

The chain employs TRBV18 and TRBJ2-5, with D maybe TRBD2 (5 bases). CDR1 and CDR2 from the germline V gene are KGHSH and LQKENI. The germline V and J ends were trimmed by 3 bases and 5 bases, with 13 bases remaining between them. The CDR3 covers 14 residues. DNA for the CDR3: TGTGCCAGCTCACCCCTCCCGGGGAAGGAGACCCAGTACTTC. Its translation: CASSPLPGKETQYF.

This chain uses TRBV19 with TRBJ1-5; perhaps TRBD1 as D (6 bases). The CDR3 sequence is 17 residues long. Trimming left V 7 bases short and J 4 bases short, with 23 bases between. Per germline, CDR1 LNHDA and CDR2 SQIVND (reference sequence). The CDR3 sequence is CASTPAAGAYWNQPQHF. CDR3 DNA sequence: TGTGCCAGTACCCCCGCGGCGGGGGCGTATTGGAATCAGCCCCAGCATTTT.

This chain joins TRBV6-5 and TRBJ1-2; 7 nucleotides agree with TRBD1. The germline CDR1 and CDR2 sequences are MNHEY and SVGAGI. The CDR3 consists of 15 residues. V trimming: 9 bases; J trimming: 5 bases; junction bases outside the gene matches: 15. The CDR3 DNA reads TGTGCCAGTTCCAGTGCCCTAGGGACAGTGTATGGCTACACCTTC. It codes for CASSSALGTVYGYTF.

This chain links TRBV19 with TRBJ1-5; no reliable D call. Trimming took off 6 bases at V and 3 bases at J, with 12 bases between the two ends. There are 14 residues in the CDR3. From germline, CDR1 is LNHDA and CDR2 SQIVND (reference sequence). As DNA, the CDR3 is TGTGCCAGTAGCAACCGGGAAGACAATCAGCCCCAGCATTTT. Protein product: CASSNREDNQPQHF. Combining the CDR3 with reference TRBV19 and TRBJ1-5 gives the whole variable domain DGGITQSPKYLFRKEGQNVTLSCEQNLNHDAMYWYRQDPGQGLRLIYYSQIVNDFQKGDIAEGYSVSREKKESFPLTVTSAQKNPTAFYLCASSNREDNQPQHFGDGTRLSIL.

The chain has TRBV3-1 (or the pseudogene TRBV3-2) and TRBJ2-2, with D uncertain. The CDR3 is made up of 13 amino acids. Germline V gene data show CDR1 as LGHDT and CDR2 as YNNKEL (reference sequence). Trimming cost V 2 bases and J 10 bases, with 11 bases left between them. The CDR3 is CASSQWRSSELFF. CDR3 sequence (DNA): TGTGCCAGCAGCCAATGGCGTAGCTCGGAGCTGTTTTTT.